This section outlines one TCR beta chain sequence together with its context. This record belongs to a study of Ad26.COV2.S vaccination and SARS-CoV-2 variants. Germline V gives CDR1 MDHEN, CDR2 SYDVKM. The CDR3 is 14 residues long. V gave up 2 bases and J gave up 10 bases; unmatched junction bases: 9. TCRdb keeps only in-frame clones here, not all; method: immunoSEQ multiplex PCR. The sample contains under 95,000 clones, about four fifths of which appear only once. The chain joins TRBV28 to TRBJ2-3; TRBD1 matches at 7 bases. The clonotype comes from a human donor who had recovered from COVID-19. This material consisted of peripheral blood, taken after recovery from COVID-19. CDR3 protein: CASSLPDRRTSQYF. CDR3 DNA sequence: TGTGCCAGCAGTTTACCGGACAGGAGGACATCGCAGTATTTT.